The 3 T cell receptor beta chains below all came from one sample that was sequenced in a study of T cells in Graves' hyperthyroidism and ophthalmopathy. Researchers took RNA transcripts and amplified the TCR beta CDR3 regions from them. TCR CDR3 underwent first-round RT-PCR with the HTBI primer set. Using its own MiXCR run on the multiplex PCR reads, TCRdb lists one record per CDR3 protein. The table includes a few hundred thousand distinct CDR3 sequences, 14% to 15% detected once. Sequenced sample: blood. These receptor sequences come from a woman aged 30 to 39 with Graves' hyperthyroidism.

This clonotype has ten or more counts. The chain couples TRBV27 to TRBJ2-4; 7 nucleotides agree with TRBD2. This CDR3 is built from 14 residues. The V gene's germline CDR1 is MNHEY and CDR2 SMNVEV (reference sequence). V lost 6 bases and J lost 6; bases outside the gene matches: 8. CDR3 nucleotide sequence: TGTGCCAGCAGGATCGGGGGAGGGGCAAACATTCAGTACTTC. Translating it yields CASRIGGGANIQYF.

DNA for the CDR3: TGTGCCAGCAGCTTAACCCCGGGTGCTGGGTATGGCTACACCTTC. Its protein is CASSLTPGAGYGYTF. V is TRBV7-3 and J is TRBJ1-2, with D uncertain. The ends were cut back, 0 bases at V and 5 bases at J, with 13 bases in the middle. The CDR3 loop spans 15 amino acids. The V gene's germline CDR1 is SGHTA and CDR2 FQGTGA.

This clonotype was seen ten or more times. The chain recombines TRBV11-2 with TRBJ2-3, with 7 bases matching TRBD2. This CDR3 region has 16 residues. CDR1 is SGHAT and CDR2 is FQNNGV in the germline V gene. With 1 base clipped from V and 2 bases from J, the junction kept 6 bases outside the gene matches. This CDR3 reads CASSLGASGDTDTQYF. CDR3 DNA sequence: TGTGCCAGCAGCTTAGGGGCTAGCGGAGACACAGATACGCAGTATTTT.